Presented here are 29 T cell receptor beta chains from one specimen sequenced in a study of blood T cell repertoires in COVID-19. The data were produced by immunoSEQ multiplex PCR, yet TCRdb's version contains in-frame clones alone and is incomplete. The sample yields approximately 89,000 clones, around 90% seen once. The sequenced material came from peripheral blood. The receptors originated from a man aged 65-85 years with acute or convalescent COVID-19.

This chain connects TRBV6-5 to TRBJ1-2, with D hard to call. This CDR3 contains 11 residues. V lost 6 bases to trimming and J lost 4 bases, with 6 bases between them. Germline-derived CDR1 and CDR2 are MNHEY and SVGAGI. The CDR3 region is CASRVSYGYTF. Here the CDR3 DNA reads TGTGCCAGCAGGGTCAGCTATGGCTACACCTTC.

This chain joins TRBV10-2 and TRBJ2-7; 9 bases agree with TRBD2. CDR3 length: 15 residues. The germline CDR1 and CDR2 sequences are WSHSY and SAAADI. J lost 1 base, V lost 3 bases, and 4 bases had no gene match. The CDR3 is CASSDLAGISYEQYV. The CDR3 nucleotides are TGCGCCAGCAGTGATCTAGCGGGGATTTCCTACGAGCAGTACGTC.

The chain uses TRBV7-9 and TRBJ1-2, with D tentatively TRBD1 (6 bases). CDR3 size: 14 residues. V was cut by 1 base and J by 2 bases, with 8 bases left in between. Germline V gene sequence: CDR1 SEHNR, CDR2 FQNEAQ (reference sequence). The CDR3 coding sequence is TGTGCCAGCAGCTTAGGGCAGGGGAACTATGGCTACACCTTC. It yields the protein CASSLGQGNYGYTF. The full variable domain, in which reference TRBV7-9 and TRBJ1-2 provide the parts outside the CDR3, is DTGVSQNPRHKITKRGQNVTFRCDPISEHNRLYWYRQTLGQGPEFLTYFQNEAQLEKSRLLSDRFSAERPKGSFSTLEIQRTEQGDSAMYLCASSLGQGNYGYTFGSGTRLTVV.

This CDR3 reads CASSRRTGAGNTIYF. CDR3 DNA: TGTGCCAGCAGCCGACGAACGGGAGCTGGAAACACCATATATTTT. The chain recombines TRBV5-8 with TRBJ1-3; D is unclear. Trimming took off 4 bases at V and 2 bases at J, with 13 bases between the two ends. The germline CDR1 and CDR2 sequences are SGHTS and YDEGEE. The CDR3 consists of 15 residues. The full variable domain, rest sourced from reference TRBV5-8 and TRBJ1-3, is EAGVTQSPTHLIKTRGQQATLRCSPISGHTSVYWYQQALGLGLQFLLWYDEGEERNRGNFPPRFSGRQFPNYSSELNVNALELEDSALYLCASSRRTGAGNTIYFGEGSWLTVV.

In this sample, this clone turned up a few times. An end of the junction does not agree with germline; a read error may underlie this. The CDR3 region has the DNA TGTGCCAGCAGCGAAGGGGGCAACGGCAATCAGCCCCAGCATTTT. Encoded protein: CASSEGGNGNQPQHF. The rearrangement uses TRBV6-1 and TRBJ1-5; 7 nucleotides line up with TRBD1. Germline CDR1 reads MNHNS; CDR2 reads SASEGT. The CDR3 contains 15 residues.

The chain has TRBV3-1 (or the pseudogene TRBV3-2) and TRBJ2-6; possibly TRBD1 for D (5 bases). Germline loops: CDR1 LGHDT, CDR2 YNNKEL (reference sequence). Trimming shortened V by 1 base and J by 0 bases, and 16 bases separated the two germline ends. The CDR3 extends over 19 amino acids. The CDR3 region is CASSQGVAGPSSGANVLTF. CDR3 coding DNA: TGTGCCAGCAGCCAAGGGGTAGCAGGGCCTTCCTCTGGGGCCAACGTCCTGACTTTC.

This clone was seen a few times. The chain joins TRBV27 to TRBJ1-6, with D hard to call. V was shortened by 3 bases and J by 9 bases, with 18 bases between the two germline ends. The CDR3 contains 16 residues. Germline lookup yields CDR1 MNHEY and CDR2 SMNVEV (reference sequence). CDR3 sequence reads: CASSFSGGPFGSPLHF. As DNA, the CDR3 is TGTGCCAGCAGTTTTTCGGGAGGTCCCTTCGGTTCACCCCTCCACTTT.

This chain joins TRBV11-1 and TRBJ2-3, with 8 bases that match TRBD1. Germline-derived CDR1 and CDR2 are SGHAT and FQDESV (reference sequence). With 3 bases clipped from V and 3 bases from J, the junction kept 2 bases outside the gene matches. This CDR3 spans 14 amino acids. In DNA form, the CDR3 reads TGTGCCAGCAGCTTCGGGACAGGAACAGATACGCAGTATTTT. Translated, it gives CASSFGTGTDTQYF.

DNA for the CDR3: TGTGCCACCAGGGACAGGGACAACACTGAAGCTTTCTTT. Translating gives CATRDRDNTEAFF. The chain joins TRBV24-1 to TRBJ1-1, with 8 bases identical to TRBD1. Unmatched junction bases numbered 2, after V lost 7 bases and J lost 2 bases. CDR3 length: 13 amino acids. Germline V lookup: CDR1 KGHDR, CDR2 SFDVKD.

As DNA, the CDR3 is TGTGCCAGCGAGGCCCCATACGGGACAGCACCAACTAATGAAAAACTGTTTTTT. Its protein is CASEAPYGTAPTNEKLFF. The chain carries TRBV28 and TRBJ1-4; 7 positions match TRBD1. Germline CDR1 reads MDHEN; CDR2 reads SYDVKM. This CDR3 spans 18 amino acids. Germline trimming cut 8 bases from V and 0 bases from J; bases unmatched to any gene: 15.

This chain connects TRBV14 to TRBJ2-2; TRBD2 aligns across 12 bases. Germline CDR1 SGHDN, CDR2 FVKESK. The V and J ends lost 4 bases and 3 bases, in that order; junction bases with no gene match: 3. The length of the CDR3 is 16 residues. CDR3 residues: CASSLRLAGDTGELFF. The CDR3 nucleotides are TGTGCCAGCAGCCTACGACTAGCGGGGGACACCGGGGAGCTGTTTTTT.

The chain uses TRBV5-4 and TRBJ2-7; 8 bases are a match to TRBD1. Per germline, CDR1 SGHNT and CDR2 YYREEE (reference sequence). This CDR3 is 14 amino acids long. Trimming took 2 bases from V and 5 from J; bases not matched to a gene: 6. The CDR3 nucleotides read TGTGCCAGCAGCTTAGGACAGGGTAACAACGAGCAGTACTTC. Protein sequence: CASSLGQGNNEQYF.

The CDR3: CASSLSSTANYGYTF. In nucleotides, the CDR3 is TGTGCCAGCAGTTTATCATCGACAGCTAACTATGGCTACACCTTC. The rearrangement uses TRBV27 and TRBJ1-2; possible D gene TRBD1, 5 bases. The V end lost 0 bases, the J end lost 0 bases, and 8 bases lay between the germline ends. Germline V CDR1 and CDR2: MNHEY, SMNVEV (reference sequence). CDR3 length: 15 amino acids.

V usage is TRBV3-1 (or the pseudogene TRBV3-2) and J usage is TRBJ2-7; no firm D call. V lost 3 bases and J lost 2, with 5 bases in between. The germline V gene has CDR1 LGHDT and CDR2 YNNKEL (reference sequence). This CDR3 contains 12 residues. The CDR3 DNA reads as TGTGCCAGCAGCCAGACAACCTACGAGCAGTACTTC. This sequence encodes CASSQTTYEQYF.

V gene TRBV28 combines with J gene TRBJ2-7; 8 bases line up with TRBD1. V shed 5 bases, J shed 3 bases, and the junction held 3 bases outside the gene matches. The CDR3 extends over 13 amino acids. Germline V gene sequence: CDR1 MDHEN, CDR2 SYDVKM. CDR3 protein: CASSVTGDYEQYV. The CDR3 DNA reads as TGTGCCAGCAGTGTGACAGGGGACTACGAGCAGTACGTC.

The genes are TRBV5-1 and TRBJ2-2, with 11 bases matching TRBD1. The V gene end was trimmed by 0 bases and the J gene end by 0 bases; junction bases not matched to a gene: 1. Per germline, CDR1 SGHRS and CDR2 YFSETQ. The CDR3 has 17 residues. This CDR3 reads CASSLGDRGTNTGELFF. The CDR3 DNA sequence: TGCGCCAGCAGCTTGGGGGACAGGGGGACGAACACCGGGGAGCTGTTTTTT. Using reference TRBV5-1 and TRBJ2-2 for the parts outside the CDR3, the full variable domain is KAGVTQTPRYLIKTRGQQVTLSCSPISGHRSVSWYQQTPGQGLQFLFEYFSETQRNKGNFPGRFSGRQFSNSRSEMNVSTLELGDSALYLCASSLGDRGTNTGELFFGEGSRLTVL.

V and J are TRBV16 and TRBJ2-7; D possibly corresponds to TRBD1 (6 bases). Germline loops: CDR1 KGHSY, CDR2 FQNENV. There are 13 residues in the CDR3. V lost 5 bases, J lost 6 bases, and 14 bases lay in between. CDR3 coding DNA: TGTGCCAGCAGCTCTACAGGGTACTCCGAGCAGTACGTC. It encodes CASSSTGYSEQYV.

The V and J genes are TRBV6-6 and TRBJ1-2, with D uncertain. There are 12 residues in the CDR3. Germline V lookup: CDR1 MNHNY, CDR2 SVGAGI (reference sequence). V lost 5 bases, J lost 4 bases, and 8 bases lay in between. In nucleotides, the CDR3 is TGTGCCAGCAGTCCTCTCCTCTATGGCTACACCTTC. Encoded protein: CASSPLLYGYTF.

This clone was seen a few times. The chain carries TRBV9 and TRBJ2-7; D possibly corresponds to TRBD1 (5 bases). CDR3 length equals 14 residues. Trimming removed 0 bases from V and 3 bases from J, with 10 bases in between. Germline CDR1 is SGDLS and CDR2 is YYNGEE. The CDR3 DNA sequence: TGTGCCAGCAGCGTAGAGGTCGACAGCTACGAGCAGTACTTC. It translates to CASSVEVDSYEQYF.

This clone was counted a single time. This chain joins TRBV30 and TRBJ2-2; D possibly corresponds to TRBD2 (6 bases). The CDR3 sequence is 14 residues long. The V gene's germline CDR1 is GTSNPN and CDR2 SVGIG (reference sequence). V dropped 0 bases and J dropped 7 bases, with 12 bases sitting between them. This chain's CDR3 is CAWSVQPGGGELFF. CDR3 coding DNA: TGTGCCTGGAGTGTACAACCCGGGGGCGGGGAGCTGTTTTTT.

As regards this clone: Different DNA sequences within this sample yield the same CDR3. V usage is TRBV18 and J usage is TRBJ2-7; unclear D gene. Per the germline V gene, CDR1 is KGHSH and CDR2 is LQKENI. V was cut by 3 bases and J by 4 bases, with 10 bases left in between. This CDR3 spans 13 amino acids. The CDR3 spells CASSPGRGYEQYF. For the CDR3, the DNA is TGTGCCAGCTCACCCGGCAGAGGATACGAGCAGTACTTC.

The V and J genes are TRBV10-3 and TRBJ2-5, with D tentatively TRBD2 (5 bases). The CDR3 has 15 amino acids. Trimming pared 2 bases from V and 5 bases from J, leaving 15 bases between. Germline loops: CDR1 ENHRY, CDR2 SYGVKD. The CDR3 reads CAISEATMLGETQYF. CDR3 DNA: TGTGCCATCAGTGAGGCGACTATGCTGGGGGAGACCCAGTACTTC.

This clone was counted once. The chain couples TRBV30 to TRBJ1-6, with 7 bases aligning to TRBD1. Germline-derived CDR1 and CDR2 are GTSNPN and SVGIG (reference sequence). V dropped 8 bases and J dropped 6; count of bases not matched to a gene: 7. The CDR3 sequence is 13 residues long. The CDR3: CAHQTGFNSPLHF. As DNA, the CDR3 is TGTGCCCACCAGACAGGGTTTAATTCACCCCTCCACTTT.

This clone appeared once. The chain recombines TRBV28 with TRBJ1-6; D might be TRBD1 (5 bases). The CDR3 has 15 residues. Germline CDR1 reads MDHEN; CDR2 reads SYDVKM. V dropped 11 bases and J dropped 0 bases, with 14 bases sitting between them. CDR3 region: CASWGVGSYNSPLHF. The CDR3 DNA sequence: TGTGCCTCCTGGGGGGTGGGCTCCTATAATTCACCCCTCCACTTT.

The chain uses TRBV28 and TRBJ2-1; 9 bases line up with TRBD2. In germline, CDR1 is MDHEN, CDR2 SYDVKM. This CDR3 is built from 15 residues. The J segment lost 9 bases and the V segment lost 4 bases, leaving 10 bases of the junction unmatched. CDR3 sequence reads: CASSSPGLASREQFF. CDR3 nucleotide sequence: TGTGCCAGCAGTTCCCCGGGACTAGCAAGTCGTGAGCAGTTCTTC.

V usage is TRBV10-1 and J usage is TRBJ1-1; D is ambiguous. This CDR3 comprises 14 residues. Germline V gene sequence: CDR1 WNHNN, CDR2 SYGVQD (reference sequence). Trimming cost V 3 bases and J 7 bases, with 15 bases left between them. CDR3 in DNA: TGCGCCAGCAGTGAAGGCCGGTACGAGGGTGAAGCTTTCTTT. Its protein is CASSEGRYEGEAFF.

This clone was recorded once. The V gene is TRBV24-1, the J gene TRBJ1-1; no clear D. Germline CDR1 reads KGHDR; CDR2 reads SFDVKD. The CDR3 totals 13 residues. V lost 1 base to trimming and J lost 0 bases, with 2 bases between them. CDR3 DNA sequence: TGTGCCACCAGTGATTTCGTGAACACTGAAGCTTTCTTT. It is translated as CATSDFVNTEAFF.

This chain uses TRBV19 with TRBJ2-5; D possibly corresponds to TRBD1 (5 bases). Germline V gene data show CDR1 as LNHDA and CDR2 as SQIVND (reference sequence). This CDR3 comprises 11 residues. The V end lost 6 bases, the J end lost 5 bases, and 7 bases lay between the germline ends. CDR3 bases: TGTGCCAGTAGCTACAGGGAGACCCAGTACTTC. Its translation is CASSYRETQYF.

The rearrangement joins TRBV25-1 to TRBJ1-2; 7 bases align to TRBD1. CDR1 is MGHDK, CDR2 SYGVNS, per germline. V was pared by 2 bases and J by 4 bases, with 4 bases of the junction left unmatched. The CDR3 runs to 14 residues. The CDR3 loop is CASSEPGTVYGYTF. CDR3 DNA sequence: TGTGCCAGCAGTGAACCTGGGACAGTCTATGGCTACACCTTC.